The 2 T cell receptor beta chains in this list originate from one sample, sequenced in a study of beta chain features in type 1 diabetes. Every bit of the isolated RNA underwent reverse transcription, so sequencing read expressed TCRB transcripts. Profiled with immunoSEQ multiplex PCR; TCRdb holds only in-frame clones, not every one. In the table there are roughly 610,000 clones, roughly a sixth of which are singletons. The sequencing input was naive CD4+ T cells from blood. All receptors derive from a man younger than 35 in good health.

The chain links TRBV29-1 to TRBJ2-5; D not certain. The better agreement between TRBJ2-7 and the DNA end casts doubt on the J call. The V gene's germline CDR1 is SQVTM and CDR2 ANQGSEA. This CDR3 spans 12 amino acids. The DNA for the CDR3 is TGCAGCGTTGTAGTCCGATCCTACGAGCAGTACTTC. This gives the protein CSVVVRSYEQYF.

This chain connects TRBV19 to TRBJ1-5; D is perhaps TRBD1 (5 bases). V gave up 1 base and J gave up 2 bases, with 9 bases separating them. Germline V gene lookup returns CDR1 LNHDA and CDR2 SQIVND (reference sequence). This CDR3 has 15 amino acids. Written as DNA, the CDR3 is TGTGCCAGTAGTATAGTATCGGGGGGCAATCAGCCCCAGCATTTT. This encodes CASSIVSGGNQPQHF.